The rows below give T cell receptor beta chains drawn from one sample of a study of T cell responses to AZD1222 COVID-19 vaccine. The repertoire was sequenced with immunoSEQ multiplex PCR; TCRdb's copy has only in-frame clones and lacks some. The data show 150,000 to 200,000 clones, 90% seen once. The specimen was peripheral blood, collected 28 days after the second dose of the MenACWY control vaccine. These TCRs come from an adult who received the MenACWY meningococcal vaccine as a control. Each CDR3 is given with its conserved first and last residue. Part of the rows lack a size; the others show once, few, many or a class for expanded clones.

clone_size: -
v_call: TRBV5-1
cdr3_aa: CASTVDRHYEQYF

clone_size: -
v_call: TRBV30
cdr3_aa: CAWSTGRPNEKLFF

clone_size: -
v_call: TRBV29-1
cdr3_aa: CSVEEGKTEAFF

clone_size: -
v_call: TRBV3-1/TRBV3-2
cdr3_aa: CASSQVRASGQSDEQFF

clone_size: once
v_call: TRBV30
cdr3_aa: CAWNSGDYEQYF

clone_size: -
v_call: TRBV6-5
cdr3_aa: CASSRGRYSNQPQHF

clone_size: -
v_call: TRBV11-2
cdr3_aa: CASSRDGPNYGYTF

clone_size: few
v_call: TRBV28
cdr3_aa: CASSRRPAWGGNTEAFF

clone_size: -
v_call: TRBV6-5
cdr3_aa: CASSQWSAQETQYF

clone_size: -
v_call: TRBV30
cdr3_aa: CAWSPRTGANTEAFF

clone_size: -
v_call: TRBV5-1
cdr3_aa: CASSLAPGQGFLYEQYF

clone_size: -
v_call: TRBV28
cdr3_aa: CASSLVGGSHEQYF